This T cell receptor beta chain was identified during a study of blood T cell repertoires in COVID-19. Data came from immunoSEQ multiplex PCR; TCRdb stores just in-frame clones and leaves some out. Here the sample spans about 370,000 clones, around 92% being singletons. Germline CDR1 reads LNHDA; CDR2 reads SQIVND (reference sequence). With V trimmed by 1 base and J by 2 bases, 14 bases remained unmatched. The CDR3 covers 19 residues. The chain combines TRBV19 with TRBJ2-5; 9 bases are shared with TRBD1. Material for sequencing was peripheral blood. The sequence came from a woman aged 25 to 39 with COVID-19, enrolled during active disease. This CDR3 reads CASSIVVWSWTGDQETQYF. CDR3 bases: TGTGCCAGTAGTATAGTGGTTTGGTCTTGGACAGGGGATCAAGAGACCCAGTACTTC. The full variable domain, with the rest looked up from reference TRBV19 and TRBJ2-5, is DGGITQSPKYLFRKEGQNVTLSCEQNLNHDAMYWYRQDPGQGLRLIYYSQIVNDFQKGDIAEGYSVSREKKESFPLTVTSAQKNPTAFYLCASSIVVWSWTGDQETQYFGPGTRLLVL.